This T cell receptor beta chain was sequenced in a study of beta chain features in type 1 diabetes. The entirety of the isolated RNA underwent reverse transcription, so expressed TCRB transcripts were sequenced. Clones were read by immunoSEQ multiplex PCR, and TCRdb kept only the in-frame ones, dropping some. The sample records 350,000 to 450,000 clones, approximately 13% being singletons. The CDR3 totals 14 residues. Looked up from germline, CDR1 is SGHAT and CDR2 is FQNNGV. The ends were cut back, 5 bases at V and 2 bases at J, with 13 bases in the middle. Source material: naive CD4+ T cells from blood. V gene TRBV11-2 combines with J gene TRBJ2-7; the D gene is possibly TRBD1 (5 bases). The sequence came from a man under 40 in good health. This CDR3 reads CASSQTPQAYEQYF. Here the CDR3 DNA reads TGTGCCAGCAGCCAAACACCACAGGCCTACGAGCAGTACTTC.